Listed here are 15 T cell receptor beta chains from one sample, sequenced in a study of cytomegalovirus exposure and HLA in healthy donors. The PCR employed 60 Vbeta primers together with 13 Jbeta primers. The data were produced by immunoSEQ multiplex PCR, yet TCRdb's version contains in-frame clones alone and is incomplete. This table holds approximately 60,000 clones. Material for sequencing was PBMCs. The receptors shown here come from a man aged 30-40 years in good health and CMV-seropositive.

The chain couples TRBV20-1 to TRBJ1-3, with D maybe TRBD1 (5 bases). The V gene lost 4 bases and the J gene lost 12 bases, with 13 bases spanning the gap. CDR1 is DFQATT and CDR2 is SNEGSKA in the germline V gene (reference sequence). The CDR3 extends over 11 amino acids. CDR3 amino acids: CSATRGSNIYF. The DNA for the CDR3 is TGCAGTGCTACGCGGGGGTCAAACATATATTTT.

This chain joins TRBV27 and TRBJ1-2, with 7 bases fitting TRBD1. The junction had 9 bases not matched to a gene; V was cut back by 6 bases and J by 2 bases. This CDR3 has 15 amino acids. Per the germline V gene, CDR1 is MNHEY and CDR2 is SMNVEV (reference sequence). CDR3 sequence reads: CASRETGISNYGYTF. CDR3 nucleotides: TGTGCCAGCAGGGAGACAGGGATTTCAAACTATGGCTACACCTTC.

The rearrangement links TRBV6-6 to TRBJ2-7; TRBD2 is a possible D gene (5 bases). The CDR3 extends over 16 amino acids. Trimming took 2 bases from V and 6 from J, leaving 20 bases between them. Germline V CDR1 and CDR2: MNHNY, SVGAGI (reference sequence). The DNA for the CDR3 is TGTGCCAGCAGTTACGGAGGCGGGTATCGGGCTAGCGAGCAGTACTTC. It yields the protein CASSYGGGYRASEQYF.

CDR3 sequence (DNA): TGTGCCAGCAGCCCTGGGACAGAGAGCACAGATACGCAGTATTTT. Translating gives CASSPGTESTDTQYF. The chain is built from TRBV7-9 and TRBJ2-3, with 7 positions matching TRBD1. Germline values: CDR1 SEHNR, CDR2 FQNEAQ (reference sequence). This CDR3 is 15 amino acids long. J was trimmed by 0 bases and V by 5 bases; bases with no gene match: 5.

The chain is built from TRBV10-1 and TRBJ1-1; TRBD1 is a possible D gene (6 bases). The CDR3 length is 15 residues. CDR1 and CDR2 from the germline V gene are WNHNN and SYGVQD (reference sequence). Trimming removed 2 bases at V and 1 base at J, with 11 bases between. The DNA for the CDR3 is TGCGCCAGCAGTGAGAAGTCGGGACAGAACACTGAAGCTTTCTTT. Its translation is CASSEKSGQNTEAFF.

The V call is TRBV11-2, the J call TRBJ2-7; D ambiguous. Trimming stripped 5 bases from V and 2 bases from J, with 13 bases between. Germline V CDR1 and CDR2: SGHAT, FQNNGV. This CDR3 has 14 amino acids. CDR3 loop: CASSPRLAPYEQYF. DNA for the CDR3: TGTGCCAGCAGCCCGAGACTGGCCCCCTACGAGCAGTACTTC.

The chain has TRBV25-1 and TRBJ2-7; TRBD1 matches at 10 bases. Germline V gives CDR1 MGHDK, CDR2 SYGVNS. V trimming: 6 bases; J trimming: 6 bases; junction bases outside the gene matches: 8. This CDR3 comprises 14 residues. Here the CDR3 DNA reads TGTGCCAGCAGCAGCAGACAGGGGGCAAGCGAGCAGTACTTC. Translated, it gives CASSSRQGASEQYF.

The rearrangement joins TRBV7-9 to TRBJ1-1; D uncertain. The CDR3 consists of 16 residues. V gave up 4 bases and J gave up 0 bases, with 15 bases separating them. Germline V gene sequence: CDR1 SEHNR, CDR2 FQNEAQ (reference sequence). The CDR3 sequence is CASSSPEDYMNTEAFF. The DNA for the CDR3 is TGTGCCAGCAGCTCCCCGGAAGACTACATGAACACTGAAGCTTTCTTT.

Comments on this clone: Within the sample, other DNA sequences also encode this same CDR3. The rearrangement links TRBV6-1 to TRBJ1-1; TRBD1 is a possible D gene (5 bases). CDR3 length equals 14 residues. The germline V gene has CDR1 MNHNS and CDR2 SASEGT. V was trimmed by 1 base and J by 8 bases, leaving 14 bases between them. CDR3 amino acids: CASSEEAGRSEAFF. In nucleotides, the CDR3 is TGTGCCAGCAGTGAAGAGGCGGGGCGGAGCGAAGCTTTCTTT.

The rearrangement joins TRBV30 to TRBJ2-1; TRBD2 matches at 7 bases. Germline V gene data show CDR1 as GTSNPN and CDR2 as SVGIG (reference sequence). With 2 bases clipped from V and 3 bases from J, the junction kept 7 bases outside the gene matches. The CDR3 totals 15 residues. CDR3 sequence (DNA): TGTGCCTGGAGTCCTACTAGCGACCACTACAATGAGCAGTTCTTC. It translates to CAWSPTSDHYNEQFF.

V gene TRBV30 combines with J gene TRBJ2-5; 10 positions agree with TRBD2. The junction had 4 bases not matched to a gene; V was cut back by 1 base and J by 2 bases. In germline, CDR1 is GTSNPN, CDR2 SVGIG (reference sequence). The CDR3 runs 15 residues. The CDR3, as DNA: TGTGCCTGGAGTGAAGCGGGGGGGTGGCAAGAGACCCAGTACTTC. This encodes CAWSEAGGWQETQYF.

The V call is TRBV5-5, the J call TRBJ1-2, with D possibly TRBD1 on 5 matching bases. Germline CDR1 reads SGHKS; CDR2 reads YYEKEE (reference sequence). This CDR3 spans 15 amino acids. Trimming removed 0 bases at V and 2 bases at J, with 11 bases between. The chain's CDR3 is CASSLDPQVNYGYTF. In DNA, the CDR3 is TGTGCCAGCAGCTTGGACCCACAGGTGAACTATGGCTACACCTTC.

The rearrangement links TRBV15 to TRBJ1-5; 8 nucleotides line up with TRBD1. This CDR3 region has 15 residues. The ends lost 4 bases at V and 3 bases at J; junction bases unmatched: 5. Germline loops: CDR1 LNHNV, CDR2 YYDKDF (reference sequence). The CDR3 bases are TGTGCCACCAGCACCGCGGACAGGGACAATCAGCCCCAGCATTTT. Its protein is CATSTADRDNQPQHF.

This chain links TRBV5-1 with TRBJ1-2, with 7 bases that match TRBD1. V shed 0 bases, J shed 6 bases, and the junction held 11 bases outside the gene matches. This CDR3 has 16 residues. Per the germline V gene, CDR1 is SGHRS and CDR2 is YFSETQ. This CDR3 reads CASSLEGTVTGDGYTF. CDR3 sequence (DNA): TGCGCCAGCAGCTTGGAAGGGACAGTAACCGGGGATGGCTACACCTTC.

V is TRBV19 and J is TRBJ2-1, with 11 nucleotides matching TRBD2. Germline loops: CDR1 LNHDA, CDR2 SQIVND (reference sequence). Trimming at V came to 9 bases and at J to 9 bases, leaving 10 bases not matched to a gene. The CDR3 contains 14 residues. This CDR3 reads CASQNSGGAFEQFF. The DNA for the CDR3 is TGTGCCAGCCAGAATAGCGGGGGGGCCTTTGAGCAGTTCTTC.